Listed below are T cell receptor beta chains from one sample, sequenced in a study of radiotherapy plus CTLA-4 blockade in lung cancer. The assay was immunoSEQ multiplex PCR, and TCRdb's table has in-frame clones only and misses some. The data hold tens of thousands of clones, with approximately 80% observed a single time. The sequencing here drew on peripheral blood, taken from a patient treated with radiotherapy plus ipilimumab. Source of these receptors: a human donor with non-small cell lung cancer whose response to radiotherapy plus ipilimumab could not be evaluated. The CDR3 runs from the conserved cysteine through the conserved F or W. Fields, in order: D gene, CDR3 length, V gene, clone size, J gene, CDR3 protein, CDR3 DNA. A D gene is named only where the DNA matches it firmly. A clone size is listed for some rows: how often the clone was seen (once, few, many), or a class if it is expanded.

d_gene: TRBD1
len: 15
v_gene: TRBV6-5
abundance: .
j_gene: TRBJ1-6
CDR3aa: CASSPRHRGYSPLHF
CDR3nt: TGTGCCAGCAGTCCGCGCCACAGGGGTTATTCACCCCTCCACTTT

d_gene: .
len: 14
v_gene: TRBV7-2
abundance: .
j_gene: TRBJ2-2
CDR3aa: CASSEFGGVGELFF
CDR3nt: TGTGCCAGCAGCGAATTCGGGGGAGTCGGGGAGCTGTTTTTT

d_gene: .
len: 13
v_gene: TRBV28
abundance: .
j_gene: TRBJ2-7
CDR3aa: CASRIQRDYEQYF
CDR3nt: TGTGCCAGCAGGATCCAACGAGACTACGAGCAGTACTTC

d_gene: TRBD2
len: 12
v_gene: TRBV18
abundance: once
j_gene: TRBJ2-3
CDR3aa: CASSQAGDTQYF
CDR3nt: TGTGCCAGCTCACAAGCGGGGGATACGCAGTATTTT

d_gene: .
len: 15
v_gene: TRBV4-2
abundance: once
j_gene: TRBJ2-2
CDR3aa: CASSQGRDRGGELFF
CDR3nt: TGTGCCAGCAGCCAAGGGCGGGATCGGGGCGGGGAGCTGTTTTTT

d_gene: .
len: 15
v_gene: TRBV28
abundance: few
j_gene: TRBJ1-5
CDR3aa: CASSFVFLPNQPQHF
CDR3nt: TGTGCCAGCAGTTTTGTATTCCTACCGAATCAGCCCCAGCATTTT

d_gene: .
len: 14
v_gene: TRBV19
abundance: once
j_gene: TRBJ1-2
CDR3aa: CASSTGNRVGGYTF
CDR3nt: TGTGCCAGTAGTACGGGGAACAGGGTCGGCGGCTACACCTTC

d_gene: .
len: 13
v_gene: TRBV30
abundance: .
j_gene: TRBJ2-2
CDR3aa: CAWTYQVPGELFF
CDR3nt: TGTGCCTGGACATATCAGGTACCCGGGGAGCTGTTTTTT

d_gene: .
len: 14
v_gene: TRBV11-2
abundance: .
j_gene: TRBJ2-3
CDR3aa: CASSLGGPADTQYF
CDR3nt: TGTGCCAGCAGCCTCGGGGGGCCGGCAGATACGCAGTATTTT

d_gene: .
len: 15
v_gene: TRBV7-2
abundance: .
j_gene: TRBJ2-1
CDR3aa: CASSPLAGSYNEQFF
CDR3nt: TGTGCCAGCAGCCCCTTGGCAGGCTCCTACAATGAGCAGTTCTTC

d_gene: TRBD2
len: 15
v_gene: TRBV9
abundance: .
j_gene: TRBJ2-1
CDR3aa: CASSVSGSRGNEQFF
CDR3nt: TGTGCCAGCAGCGTTAGCGGGAGTAGGGGCAATGAGCAGTTCTTC

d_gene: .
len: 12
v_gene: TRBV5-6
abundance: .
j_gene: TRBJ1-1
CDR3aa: CASSGDSTEAFF
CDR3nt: TGTGCCAGCAGCGGTGACAGCACTGAAGCTTTCTTT

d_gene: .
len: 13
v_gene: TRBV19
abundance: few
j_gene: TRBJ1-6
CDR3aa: CASSISSASPLHF
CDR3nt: TGTGCCAGTAGTATTAGTTCCGCTTCACCCCTCCACTTT

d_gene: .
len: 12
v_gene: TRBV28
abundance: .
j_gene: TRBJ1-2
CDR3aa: CASSLLQGSYTF
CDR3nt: TGTGCCAGCAGTTTATTACAGGGTAGCTACACCTTC

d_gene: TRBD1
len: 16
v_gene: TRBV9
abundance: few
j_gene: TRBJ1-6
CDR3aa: CASSSAGTAINSPLHF
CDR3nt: TGTGCCAGCAGCTCCGCCGGGACAGCGATAAATTCACCCCTCCACTTT

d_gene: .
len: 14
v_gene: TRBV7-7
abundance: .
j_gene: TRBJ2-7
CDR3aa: CASSLSPKSYEQYF
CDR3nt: TGTGCCAGCAGCTTAAGCCCTAAATCCTACGAGCAGTACTTC

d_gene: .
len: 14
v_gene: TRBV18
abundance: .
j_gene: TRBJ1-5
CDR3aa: CASSLQGLDQPQHF
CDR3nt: TGTGCCAGCTCACTGCAGGGGTTGGACCAGCCCCAGCATTTT

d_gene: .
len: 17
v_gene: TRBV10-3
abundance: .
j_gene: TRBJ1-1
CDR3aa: CAISKTLGRALGAEAFF
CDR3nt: TGTGCCATCAGTAAAACCCTAGGGAGGGCACTAGGCGCTGAAGCTTTCTTT

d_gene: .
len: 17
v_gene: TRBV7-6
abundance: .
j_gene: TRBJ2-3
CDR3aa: CASSVLLGLAAPDTQYF
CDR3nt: TGTGCCAGCAGCGTCCTACTAGGATTGGCCGCCCCAGATACGCAGTATTTT

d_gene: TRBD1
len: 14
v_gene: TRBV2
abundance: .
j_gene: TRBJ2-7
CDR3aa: CASSSGTGYGAQYF
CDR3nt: TGTGCCAGCAGTTCCGGGACAGGGTATGGGGCGCAGTACTTC

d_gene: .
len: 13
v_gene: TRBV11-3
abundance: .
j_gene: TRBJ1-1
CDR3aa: CASSLERGTEAFF
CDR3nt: TGTGCCAGCAGCTTAGAGCGGGGCACTGAAGCTTTCTTT

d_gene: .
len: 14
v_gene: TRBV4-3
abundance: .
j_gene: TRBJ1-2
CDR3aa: CASSQLPGGHGYTF
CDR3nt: TGCGCCAGCAGCCAACTTCCCGGGGGGCACGGCTACACCTTC

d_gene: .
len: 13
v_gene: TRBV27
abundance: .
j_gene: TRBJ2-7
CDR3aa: CASSYAQGYEQYF
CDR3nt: TGTGCCAGCAGTTACGCCCAGGGTTACGAGCAGTACTTC

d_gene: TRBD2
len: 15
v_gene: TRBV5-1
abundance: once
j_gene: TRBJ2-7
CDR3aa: CASSPGQPGGYGQYF
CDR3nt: TGCGCCAGCAGCCCAGGACAGCCGGGGGGGTACGGGCAGTACTTC

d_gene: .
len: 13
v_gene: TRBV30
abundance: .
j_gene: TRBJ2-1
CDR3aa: CAWDYEVEPEQFF
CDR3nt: TGTGCCTGGGATTACGAAGTGGAGCCTGAGCAGTTCTTC

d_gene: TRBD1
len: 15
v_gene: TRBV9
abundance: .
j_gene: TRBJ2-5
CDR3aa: CASSDRTGGAETQYF
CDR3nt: TGTGCCAGCAGCGACAGGACAGGGGGCGCGGAGACCCAGTACTTC

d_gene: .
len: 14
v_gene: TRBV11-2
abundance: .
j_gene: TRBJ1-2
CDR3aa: CASSPRGGGGGYTF
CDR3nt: TGTGCCAGCAGCCCCCGAGGTGGCGGGGGGGGCTACACCTTC

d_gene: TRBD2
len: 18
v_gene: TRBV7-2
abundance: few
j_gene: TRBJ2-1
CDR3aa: CASSLARTSGGTYNEQFF
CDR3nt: TGTGCCAGCAGCTTAGCCCGGACTAGCGGGGGAACCTACAATGAGCAGTTCTTC

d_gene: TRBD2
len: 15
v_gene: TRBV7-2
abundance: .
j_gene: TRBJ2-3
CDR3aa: CASSRSGGRPDTQYF
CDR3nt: TGTGCCAGCAGCCGCAGCGGGGGGCGACCCGATACGCAGTATTTT

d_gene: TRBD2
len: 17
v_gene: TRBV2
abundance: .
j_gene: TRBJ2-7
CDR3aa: CASSEALLAGGTYEQYF
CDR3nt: TGTGCCAGCAGTGAAGCGCTTCTAGCGGGGGGGACCTACGAGCAGTACTTC

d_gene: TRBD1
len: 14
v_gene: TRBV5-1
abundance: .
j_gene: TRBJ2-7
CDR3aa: CASSPGTGVYEQYF
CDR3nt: TGCGCCAGCAGTCCCGGGACAGGGGTGTACGAGCAGTACTTC

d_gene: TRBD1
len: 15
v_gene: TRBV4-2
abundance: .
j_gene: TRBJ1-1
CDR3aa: CASSRPGQGWLEAFF
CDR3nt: TGTGCCAGCAGCCGTCCCGGACAGGGGTGGCTTGAAGCTTTCTTT

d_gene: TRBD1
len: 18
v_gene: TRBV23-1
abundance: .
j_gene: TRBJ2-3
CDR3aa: CASSQWRRPGQDTDTQYF
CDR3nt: TGCGCCAGCAGTCAATGGCGCAGGCCGGGACAGGATACAGATACGCAGTATTTT

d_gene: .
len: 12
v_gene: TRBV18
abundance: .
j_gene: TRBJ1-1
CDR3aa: CASSRSGQPAFF
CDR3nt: TGTGCCAGCTCCCGCTCAGGACAGCCGGCTTTCTTT

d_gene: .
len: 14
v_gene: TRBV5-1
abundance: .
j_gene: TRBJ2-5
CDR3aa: CASSHGTAQETQYF
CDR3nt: TGCGCCAGCAGCCACGGGACTGCCCAAGAGACCCAGTACTTC

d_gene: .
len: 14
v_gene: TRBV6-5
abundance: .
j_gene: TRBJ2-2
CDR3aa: CASITLRNTGELFF
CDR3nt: TGTGCCAGCATTACCCTGCGGAACACCGGGGAGCTGTTTTTT

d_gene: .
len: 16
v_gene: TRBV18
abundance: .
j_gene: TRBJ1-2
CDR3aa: CASSRSLDGMGGGYTF
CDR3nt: TGTGCCAGCTCACGGTCACTCGACGGAATGGGGGGAGGCTACACCTTC

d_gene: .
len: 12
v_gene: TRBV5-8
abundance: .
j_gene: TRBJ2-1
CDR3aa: CASSLLKRGQFF
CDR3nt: TGTGCCAGCAGCCTACTGAAACGCGGGCAGTTCTTC

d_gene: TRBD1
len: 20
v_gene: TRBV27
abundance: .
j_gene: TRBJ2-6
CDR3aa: CASSSLGGGQGYSGANVLTF
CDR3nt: TGTGCCAGCAGCTCCTTAGGGGGGGGACAGGGCTACTCTGGGGCCAACGTCCTGACTTTC

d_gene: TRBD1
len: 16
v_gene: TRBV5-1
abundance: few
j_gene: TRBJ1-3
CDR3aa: CASSLLQGASGNTIYF
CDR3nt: TGCGCCAGCAGCTTGTTACAGGGGGCTTCTGGAAACACCATATATTTT

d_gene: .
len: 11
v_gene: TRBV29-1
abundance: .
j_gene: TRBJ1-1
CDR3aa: CSVDRNTEAFF
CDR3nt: TGCAGCGTTGACAGAAACACTGAAGCTTTCTTT

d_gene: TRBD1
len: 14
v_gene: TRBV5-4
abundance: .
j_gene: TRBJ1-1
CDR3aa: CASSMDRSNTEAFF
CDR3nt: TGTGCCAGCAGCATGGACAGGTCAAACACTGAAGCTTTCTTT

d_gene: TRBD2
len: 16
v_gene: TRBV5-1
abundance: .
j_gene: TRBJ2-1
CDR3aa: CASSLGGTSGYNEQFF
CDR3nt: TGCGCCAGCAGCTTGGGTGGGACTAGCGGGTACAATGAGCAGTTCTTC

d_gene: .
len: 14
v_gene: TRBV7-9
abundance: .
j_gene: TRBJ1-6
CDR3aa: CASSSQGSDSPLHF
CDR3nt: TGTGCCAGCAGCTCACAGGGCTCGGATTCACCCCTCCACTTT

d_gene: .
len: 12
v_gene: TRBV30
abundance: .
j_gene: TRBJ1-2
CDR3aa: CAFPRGNYGYTF
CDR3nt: TGTGCCTTTCCACGGGGGAACTATGGCTACACCTTC

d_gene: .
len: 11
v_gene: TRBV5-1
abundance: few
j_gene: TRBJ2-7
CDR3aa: CASSLHYEQYF
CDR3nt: TGCGCCAGCAGCTTACACTACGAGCAGTACTTC

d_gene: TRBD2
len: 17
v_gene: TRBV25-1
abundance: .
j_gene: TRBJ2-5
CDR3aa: CASSELGLAVGKETQYF
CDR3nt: TGTGCCAGCAGTGAATTGGGACTAGCGGTAGGGAAAGAGACCCAGTACTTC

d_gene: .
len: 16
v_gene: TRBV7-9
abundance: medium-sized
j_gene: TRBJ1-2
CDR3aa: CASSEPRTVRYYGYTF
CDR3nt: TGTGCCAGCAGCGAACCGAGGACAGTTAGATACTATGGCTACACCTTC

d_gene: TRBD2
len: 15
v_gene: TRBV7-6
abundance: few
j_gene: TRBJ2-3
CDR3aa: CASSRRTSGADTQYF
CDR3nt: TGTGCCAGCAGCCGCCGGACTAGTGGTGCAGATACGCAGTATTTT

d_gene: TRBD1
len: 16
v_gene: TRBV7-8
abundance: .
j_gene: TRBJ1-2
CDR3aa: CASSHDDRGRNDGYTF
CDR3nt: TGTGCCAGCAGCCACGACGACAGGGGGCGGAATGATGGCTACACCTTC

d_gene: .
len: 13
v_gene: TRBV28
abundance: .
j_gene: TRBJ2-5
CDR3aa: CASSLKGRETQYF
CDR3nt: TGTGCCAGCAGTTTGAAGGGGAGGGAGACCCAGTACTTC

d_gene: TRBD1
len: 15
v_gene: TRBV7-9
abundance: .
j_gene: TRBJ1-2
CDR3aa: CASSDRDRANYGYTF
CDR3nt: TGTGCCAGCAGCGACCGGGACAGAGCTAACTATGGCTACACCTTC

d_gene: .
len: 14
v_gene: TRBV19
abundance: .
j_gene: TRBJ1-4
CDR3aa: CASSPAGGGEKLFF
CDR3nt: TGTGCCAGTAGTCCCGCGGGGGGCGGGGAAAAACTGTTTTTT